The present T cell receptor beta chain was sequenced within a study of T cells expressing NK-cell markers. Overall study: Seven of the eight sequenced donors were classified as HCMV-seropositive, and one was classified as seronegative. General study findings and limits: Of CD8+ T cells, about 1.0-8% belonged to dominant NKG2C+ clonotypes in 5 or 6 donors.

TCRdb reanalyzed the 5' RACE reads, giving one entry per CDR3 protein sequence and no DNA. The listing contains about 370,000 distinct CDR3 sequences. A word on this clonotype: The antigen remains undetermined.

The CDR3 is made up of 16 amino acids. The V gene's germline CDR1 is MNHEY and CDR2 SMNVEV (reference sequence). The sample was blood T cells: a sorted CD56 or NKG2C T cell subset, CD4+ or CD8+ T cells, or bulk PBMC T cells (not recorded which). The origin of this receptor is a woman aged 50 to 60 in good health. The chain couples TRBV27 to TRBJ2-1; TCRdb reports TRBD1, a call that lacks DNA to check it against. The CDR3 loop reads CASSLSWDTWIIEQFF.